This TCR beta chain emerged from a study of blood T cell repertoires in COVID-19 (dated by TCRdb to 2020 to 2022). Regarding the study in general: Collaborator samples came from the United States, Italy and Spain and covered acute and convalescent phases of COVID-19. The prospective study material was composed of cDNA or gDNA derived from T cells, B-cell-depleted T cells, or PBMCs. The dataset comprised deeply sampled blood TCRbeta repertoires from subjects exposed to, actively infected with, or recovered from COVID-19. The repertoires were released in a freely available public database meant as a resource for research on the immune response to SARS-CoV-2. Samples came from the ongoing ImmuneRACE study (first 160 participants) plus 1,254 subjects from 6 global collaborators. Nearly every sample came with metadata listing a de-identified subject ID, COVID-19 status, age in years and sex. Where available, HLA class I and class II types were taken from metadata supplied by the sample provider and were not determined by assay-based typing. The study at large found these results: Clinical and demographic metadata were provided uncurated, with the amount varying by source and participant.

TCRbeta CDR3 regions were amplified from genomic DNA by means of the immunoSEQ Assay, a bias-controlled multiplex PCR. Under the source paper's analysis protocol: The number of nucleated cells in each sample was estimated from the amplification of reference gene primers within the assay. To quantify the absolute abundance of each unique TCRbeta CDR3 rearrangement, sequence reads were collapsed and filtered. For each sample, productive Simpson clonality was calculated by taking the square root of Simpson's diversity index across productive rearrangements. The source is immuneACCESS, and TCRdb retained only in-frame sequences with V and J called. Part of the clones is not carried over; for the studies checked, unresolved V genes explain less than half of this, and the remainder is unexplained. V, J and clone size are taken as reported in that table, and D and trimming were inferred from the DNA itself. Recorded for this sample are about 73,000 clones; roughly four fifths of them occurred a single time. Roughly 5.7% of the sample goes to the ten largest clones.

For this clone: No antigen is known for it. Base qualities are not recorded, but no much larger clone differs from it by a single base.

Collaborating institutions collected whole blood in K2EDTA tubes following their own protocols. Collaborator samples were shipped for TCRbeta analysis as frozen whole blood, isolated PBMCs, or DNA extracted from either sample type. Sequencing was performed on peripheral blood. The sequence derives from a woman aged 55-70 years with acute or convalescent COVID-19.

The CDR3 corresponds to CASSLFGRGATEAFF. The bases are TGTGCCAGCAGCTTATTCGGCCGGGGGGCGACTGAAGCTTTCTTT. The rearranged segments are TRBV7-6 and TRBJ1-1, and the D gene may be TRBD1, 6 bases matching. V gives up 2 bases and J gives up 5 bases, and the segment between their germline ends measures 15 bases. According to the germline V gene, CDR1 reads SGHVS and CDR2 reads FNYEAQ. The CDR3 starts with the cysteine, ends with the phenylalanine, and has 15 residues. Solely the CDR3 DNA is kept, with 45 bases framed from the first base.